This T cell receptor (beta chain) comes out of a study of glioma-infiltrating T cells after dendritic cell vaccination. Germline CDR1 and CDR2: SGHVS and FNYEAQ. This CDR3 contains 14 residues. V shed 1 base and J shed 7 bases, with 10 bases lying between them. The table came from immunoSEQ multiplex PCR; TCRdb's copy has only in-frame clones and leaves some out. The table records under 130,000 clones, about four fifths of them present only once. The chain links TRBV7-6 to TRBJ1-4; D remains ambiguous. The origin of this receptor is a human donor with glioblastoma. Sequences were derived from blood, sampled before dendritic cell vaccination. CDR3 amino acids: CASSLDYGGEKLFF. Here the CDR3 DNA reads TGTGCCAGCAGCTTAGATTATGGCGGTGAAAAACTGTTTTTT.